Here is one T cell receptor beta chain with its context. The antigen is unknown. The data were obtained in a study of shared clonotypes between healthy human individuals. Caucasian adults residing in Nashville, Tennessee made up all the donors. The authors divided CD4+ cells into CD45RA+ naive and CD45RA-negative memory subsets. Replicate PCRs from sorted subsets contained roughly 220 ng DNA, which is tens of thousands of T cell genomes. The protocol was immunoSEQ multiplex PCR, while the TCRdb copy is restricted to in-frame clones and leaves out a portion. In the table there are 2 million to 2.5 million clones, around 95% of which are singletons. Per germline, CDR1 MDHEN and CDR2 SYDVKM. CDR3 size: 16 residues. Losses at the gene ends were 7 bases for V and 0 bases for J; bases not matched to a gene: 10. Findings and caveats of the study: The study found lower generation probabilities in non-shared clonotypes than in those shared by all four donors.

The clonotype comes from a man younger than 35 in good health. Sequencing was carried out using naive CD4+ T cells sorted from blood. Subset denoted: CD45RA+ positively selected. The chain recombines TRBV28 with TRBJ2-5; 8 bases are a match to TRBD2. The CDR3 region has the DNA TGTGCCAGCACCCATAGCGGGGCTCGAGACCAAGAGACCCAGTACTTC. Translated: CASTHSGARDQETQYF.